This TCR beta chain was sequenced for a study of blood T cell repertoires in COVID-19. In the study overall: Both acute and convalescent COVID-19 samples were obtained from the United States, Italy and Spain. The analysed material was cDNA or gDNA that came from T cells, B-cell-depleted T cells, or PBMCs.

Trimming left V 2 bases short and J 9 bases short, with 9 bases between. This CDR3 region has 12 residues. Germline values: CDR1 SNHLY, CDR2 FYNNEI. In the original processing: Estimation of nucleated cell counts was performed using reference gene primer amplification. The table came from immunoSEQ multiplex PCR; TCRdb's copy has only in-frame clones and leaves some out. The V and J calls and clone size are taken from that table; D and trimming were inferred from the DNA. Seen here are about 160,000 clones, roughly four fifths observed once, and the top ten hold 20% to 25%. This TCR derives from a woman older than 75 with acute or convalescent COVID-19. Material: peripheral blood. This rearrangement joins TRBV2 to TRBJ2-3; D gene uncertain. CDR3 in amino acids: CASSEITVTQYF. The CDR3 nucleotides read TGTGCCAGCAGTGAAATCACAGTCACGCAGTATTTT.